The 10 T cell receptor beta chains below were found in one sample sequenced in a study of cytomegalovirus exposure and HLA in healthy donors. With 60 Vbeta and 13 Jbeta primers, the PCR was carried out. Generated by immunoSEQ multiplex PCR, the TCRdb table keeps only in-frame clones and is missing some. The table has tens of thousands of clones, over 70% seen once. Input material: PBMCs. These receptors came from a man aged 60-69 years in good health and CMV-seronegative.

This clone has just a few counts. The rearrangement links TRBV4-2 to TRBJ2-7; 12 positions match TRBD1. In germline, CDR1 is LGHNA, CDR2 YNFKEQ. V lost 1 base to trimming and J lost 4 bases; unmatched junction nucleotides: 14. The CDR3 consists of 19 residues. CDR3 amino acids: CASSQASTTGTGGLYEQYF. The DNA of the CDR3 is TGTGCCAGCAGCCAAGCCTCGACCACCGGGACAGGGGGCCTTTACGAGCAGTACTTC.

The CDR3 region is CAISERISGQETQYF. In DNA form, the CDR3 reads TGTGCCATCAGTGAGAGGATTAGCGGGCAAGAGACCCAGTACTTC. The chain recombines TRBV10-3 with TRBJ2-5; 7 bases match TRBD2. After removal of 2 bases from V and 2 bases from J, the junction contained 5 bases not matched to a gene. The length of the CDR3 is 15 residues. Germline V gene data show CDR1 as ENHRY and CDR2 as SYGVKD.

The rearrangement joins TRBV27 to TRBJ2-7; possibly TRBD1 for D (5 bases). There are 16 residues in the CDR3. Germline assignment: CDR1 MNHEY and CDR2 SMNVEV (reference sequence). Between the trimmed V and J ends, which lost 4 bases and 2 bases, there was a span of 18 bases. CDR3 DNA sequence: TGTGCCAGCAGTTCCCCATGGCAGGGTCGGACCTACGAGCAGTACTTC. Translating gives CASSSPWQGRTYEQYF.

This clone has just a few counts. J is TRBJ2-5 and V is TRBV7-9; 7 positions match TRBD2. CDR1 is SEHNR, CDR2 FQNEAQ, per germline (reference sequence). The V segment lost 6 bases and the J segment 1 base; nucleotides outside the gene matches: 8. This CDR3 is 15 amino acids long. CDR3 sequence reads: CASRPASGTQETQYF. In nucleotides, the CDR3 is TGTGCCAGCAGGCCCGCTAGCGGAACCCAAGAGACCCAGTACTTC.

The chain recombines TRBV19 with TRBJ1-1; D remains unclear. Germline V gene data show CDR1 as LNHDA and CDR2 as SQIVND (reference sequence). The CDR3 has 13 amino acids. The V end lost 3 bases, the J end lost 1 base, and 6 bases lay between the germline ends. CDR3 sequence: CASSISENTEAFF. For the CDR3, the DNA is TGTGCCAGTAGTATCAGTGAGAACACTGAAGCTTTCTTT.

The rearrangement joins TRBV7-8 to TRBJ2-3, with 10 bases matching TRBD2. Trimming removed 0 bases from V and 2 bases from J; junction bases left unmatched: 5. Germline V CDR1 and CDR2: SGHVS, FQNEAQ. This CDR3 contains 17 residues. The CDR3 coding sequence is TGTGCCAGCAGCTTAGCGATCCTAGCGGGGGACACAGATACGCAGTATTTT. It translates to CASSLAILAGDTDTQYF.

The CDR3 DNA reads as TGTGCCAGCAGCTGGGACAGGGCGGACTATGGCTACACCTTC. Encoded protein: CASSWDRADYGYTF. This chain connects TRBV7-9 to TRBJ1-2; 9 bases match TRBD1. The CDR3 is made up of 14 amino acids. Germline V lookup: CDR1 SEHNR, CDR2 FQNEAQ (reference sequence). The J segment lost 3 bases and the V segment lost 4 bases, leaving 3 bases of the junction unmatched. Full variable domain (missing parts from reference TRBV7-9 and TRBJ1-2): DTGVSQNPRHKITKRGQNVTFRCDPISEHNRLYWYRQTLGQGPEFLTYFQNEAQLEKSRLLSDRFSAERPKGSFSTLEIQRTEQGDSAMYLCASSWDRADYGYTFGSGTRLTVV.

This clone was observed a single time. J is TRBJ2-3 and V is TRBV28, with a weak D call TRBD2 (7 bases). The germline V gene has CDR1 MDHEN and CDR2 SYDVKM. V gave up 7 bases and J gave up 2 bases, with 13 bases separating them. The CDR3 sequence is 14 residues long. The CDR3 reads CASKGGADTDTQYF. The CDR3 DNA follows: TGTGCCAGCAAAGGGGGGGCAGACACAGATACGCAGTATTTT.

The V and J genes are TRBV7-2 and TRBJ1-5, with no clear D. The CDR3 consists of 16 residues. CDR1 is SGHTA and CDR2 is FQGNSA in the germline V gene. Trimming shortened V by 2 bases and J by 2 bases, and 13 bases separated the two germline ends. CDR3 in amino acids: CASSLMAGLGNQPQHF. CDR3 nucleotide sequence: TGTGCCAGCAGCTTAATGGCCGGGTTGGGCAATCAGCCCCAGCATTTT.

On this clone itself: Other DNA variants within this sample encode the same CDR3. The chain carries TRBV30 and TRBJ2-7, with TRBD2 matching 10 bases. The CDR3 totals 15 residues. The V and J ends lost 1 base and 4 bases, in that order; junction bases with no gene match: 7. Germline V CDR1 and CDR2: GTSNPN, SVGIG (reference sequence). The CDR3 bases are TGTGCCTGGAGTGGGGAGACTAGCGGGCCGTACGAGCAGTACTTC. Its translation: CAWSGETSGPYEQYF.